This T cell receptor beta chain originates from a study of Tregs in tolerant kidney transplant recipients. Findings of the study overall: Validation in larger populations is needed because few patients were studied.

In regard to this clone: As yet, its antigen is unknown.

The protocol was immunoSEQ multiplex PCR, while the TCRdb copy is restricted to in-frame clones and leaves out a portion. The table lists about 240,000 clones, about four fifths of them singletons, with roughly 0.67% in the top ten. Germline V gene data show CDR1 as SGHVS and CDR2 as FQNEAQ. This CDR3 region has 14 residues. The germline V and J ends were trimmed by 1 base and 0 bases, with 7 bases remaining between them. The sequencing input was CD4+ T cells from blood. The genes are TRBV7-8 and TRBJ2-7, with D unclear. The sequence was obtained from a human donor in good health. CDR3 region: CASSLGPYSYEQYF. CDR3 DNA: TGTGCCAGCAGCTTAGGGCCTTACTCCTACGAGCAGTACTTC.